The 4 T cell receptor beta chains reported below all come from one sample, sequenced in a study of monozygotic twins with inflammatory bowel disease. TCRdb re-called the 5' RACE reads; every CDR3 protein appears as one record, without DNA. The sample includes 350,000 to 400,000 distinct CDR3 sequences. The sample consisted of blood. These receptor sequences come from a human donor with ulcerative colitis or Crohn's disease, or a healthy co-twin of an affected twin (not recorded which).

The CDR3 sequence: CASSQDYERGNRDTQYF. This chain links TRBV3-1 with TRBJ2-3; TCRdb's D gene call, TRBD2, goes unchecked for lack of DNA. Germline values: CDR1 LGHDT, CDR2 YNNKEL (reference sequence). The CDR3 length is 17 residues.

The chain uses TRBV4-3 and TRBJ1-6; there is no DNA to check the TCRdb D call of TRBD1. CDR1 and CDR2 (germline): LGHNA, YSLEER. The CDR3 has 15 residues. This CDR3 reads CASSQDRGRFSPLHF.

CDR3 residues: CASSPEVAGRQSHEKLFF. V and J are TRBV5-1 and TRBJ1-4. Germline V gene lookup returns CDR1 SGHRS and CDR2 YFSETQ. This CDR3 is built from 18 residues.

CDR3 region: CASSLDPLSNQPQHF. This chain joins TRBV5-1 and TRBJ1-5. Germline V gene data show CDR1 as SGHRS and CDR2 as YFSETQ. This CDR3 comprises 15 residues.